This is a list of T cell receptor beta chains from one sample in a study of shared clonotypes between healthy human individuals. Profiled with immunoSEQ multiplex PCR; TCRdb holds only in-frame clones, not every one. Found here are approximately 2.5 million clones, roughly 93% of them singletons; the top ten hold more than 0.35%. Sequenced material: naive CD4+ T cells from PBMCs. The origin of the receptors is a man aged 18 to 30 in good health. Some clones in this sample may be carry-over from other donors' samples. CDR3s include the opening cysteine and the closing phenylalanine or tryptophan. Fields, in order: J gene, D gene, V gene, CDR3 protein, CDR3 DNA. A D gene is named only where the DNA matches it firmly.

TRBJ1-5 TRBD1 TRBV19 CASSLQVGRTGAQPQHF TGTGCCAGTAGTCTCCAAGTGGGGCGAACAGGGGCTCAGCCCCAGCATTTT
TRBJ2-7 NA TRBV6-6 CASSYRADSYEQYF TGTGCCAGCAGTTACAGGGCGGATTCCTACGAGCAGTACTTC
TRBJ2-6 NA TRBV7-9 CASSFFTGANVLTF TGTGCCAGCAGCTTCTTTACCGGGGCCAACGTCCTGACTTTC
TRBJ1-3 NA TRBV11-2 CASSLDSGTGNTIYF TGTGCCAGCAGCTTAGATTCGGGAACTGGAAACACCATATATTTT
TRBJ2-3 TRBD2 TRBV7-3 CASSSGTSGGDTQYF TGTGCCAGCAGCTCCGGGACTAGCGGAGGGGATACGCAGTATTTT
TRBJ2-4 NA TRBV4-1 CASSQGALPQGRGGNIQYF TGCGCCAGCAGCCAAGGGGCGCTACCACAGGGTCGAGGAGGAAACATTCAGTACTTC
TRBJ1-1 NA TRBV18 CASSLDEGTFF TGTGCCAGCTCACTAGACGAGGGGACTTTCTTT
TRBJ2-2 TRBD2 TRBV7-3 CASAAGALRELFF TGTGCCAGCGCTGCGGGAGCTCTAAGGGAGCTGTTTTTT
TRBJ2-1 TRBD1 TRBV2 CASRAGTGGDEQFF TGTGCCAGCAGGGCCGGGACAGGGGGCGATGAGCAGTTCTTC
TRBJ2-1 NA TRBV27 CASTQYNEQFF TGTGCCAGCACCCAGTACAATGAGCAGTTCTTC
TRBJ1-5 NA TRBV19 CATRPLAYRANQPQHF TGTGCCACCCGCCCCCTAGCGTATAGGGCCAACCAGCCCCAGCATTTT
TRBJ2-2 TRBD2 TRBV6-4 CASSTSGRNTGELFF TGTGCCAGCAGCACTAGCGGGAGGAACACCGGGGAGCTGTTTTTT
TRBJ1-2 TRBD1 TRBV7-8 CASSSRDRGLTAFYGYTF TGTGCCAGCAGCTCGAGAGACAGGGGGCTTACCGCGTTCTATGGCTACACCTTC
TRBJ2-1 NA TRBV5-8 CASSHYSGNEQFF TGTGCCAGCAGCCACTACTCGGGCAATGAGCAGTTCTTC
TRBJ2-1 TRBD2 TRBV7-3 CASSSGTSGYNEQFF TGTGCCAGCAGCTCCGGGACTAGCGGCTACAATGAGCAGTTCTTC